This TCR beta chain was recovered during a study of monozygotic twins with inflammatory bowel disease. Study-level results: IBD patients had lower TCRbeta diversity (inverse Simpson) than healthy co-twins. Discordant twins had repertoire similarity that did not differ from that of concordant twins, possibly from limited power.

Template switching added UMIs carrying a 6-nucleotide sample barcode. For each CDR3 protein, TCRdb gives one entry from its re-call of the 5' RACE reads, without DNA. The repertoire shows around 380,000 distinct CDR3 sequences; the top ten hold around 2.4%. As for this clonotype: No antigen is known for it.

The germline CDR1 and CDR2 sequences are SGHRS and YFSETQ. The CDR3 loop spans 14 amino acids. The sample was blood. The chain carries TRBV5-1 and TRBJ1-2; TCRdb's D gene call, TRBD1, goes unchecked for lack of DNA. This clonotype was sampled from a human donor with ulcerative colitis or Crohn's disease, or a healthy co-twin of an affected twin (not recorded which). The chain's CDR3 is CASSPQDSVYGYTF.